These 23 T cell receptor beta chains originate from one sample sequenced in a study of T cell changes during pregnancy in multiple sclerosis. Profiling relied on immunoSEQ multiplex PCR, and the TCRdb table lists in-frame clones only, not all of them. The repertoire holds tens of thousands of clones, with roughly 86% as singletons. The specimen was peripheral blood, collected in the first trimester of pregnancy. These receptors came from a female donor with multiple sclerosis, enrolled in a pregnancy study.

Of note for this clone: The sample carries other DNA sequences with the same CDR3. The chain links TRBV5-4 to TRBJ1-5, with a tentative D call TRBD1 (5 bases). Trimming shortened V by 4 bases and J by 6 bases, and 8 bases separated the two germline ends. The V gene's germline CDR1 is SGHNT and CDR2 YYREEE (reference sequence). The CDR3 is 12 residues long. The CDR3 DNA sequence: TGTGCCAGCAGCGCCCAGGGTCAGCCCCAGCATTTT. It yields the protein CASSAQGQPQHF.

The CDR3 loop reads CASSYTGMRETQYF. The CDR3 coding sequence is TGTGCCAGCAGCTACACAGGGATGAGGGAGACCCAGTACTTC. The rearrangement joins TRBV7-2 to TRBJ2-5, with a tentative D call TRBD1 (6 bases). Germline-derived CDR1 and CDR2 are SGHTA and FQGNSA. The CDR3 runs 14 residues. V lost 4 bases and J lost 5, with 14 bases in between.

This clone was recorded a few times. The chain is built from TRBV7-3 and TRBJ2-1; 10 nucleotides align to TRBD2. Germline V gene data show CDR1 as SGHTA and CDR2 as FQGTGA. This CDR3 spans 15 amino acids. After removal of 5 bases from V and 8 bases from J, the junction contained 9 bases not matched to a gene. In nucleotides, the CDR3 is TGTGCCAGCAGCCCCTTAGCGGGAGGTAGCTATGAGCAGTTCTTC. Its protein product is CASSPLAGGSYEQFF.

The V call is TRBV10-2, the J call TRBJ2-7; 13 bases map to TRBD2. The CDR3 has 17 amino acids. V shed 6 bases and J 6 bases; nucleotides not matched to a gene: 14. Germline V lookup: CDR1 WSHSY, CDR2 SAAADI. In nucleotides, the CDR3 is TGCGCCAGCAGCGCCCCTGGACTAGCGGGAGTATCGGGCGAGCAGTACTTC. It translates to CASSAPGLAGVSGEQYF.

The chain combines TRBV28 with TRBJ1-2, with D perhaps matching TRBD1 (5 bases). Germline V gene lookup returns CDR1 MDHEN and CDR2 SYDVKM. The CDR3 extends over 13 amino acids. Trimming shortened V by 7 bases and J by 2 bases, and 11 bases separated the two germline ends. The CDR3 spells CASTSGLNYGYTF. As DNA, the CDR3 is TGTGCCAGCACCTCGGGACTGAACTATGGCTACACCTTC.

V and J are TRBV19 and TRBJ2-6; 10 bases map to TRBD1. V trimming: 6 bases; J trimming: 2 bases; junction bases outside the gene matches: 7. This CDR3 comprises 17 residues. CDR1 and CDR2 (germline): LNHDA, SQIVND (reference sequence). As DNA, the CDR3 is TGTGCCAGTAGGGCGGACAGGGGGTTGACTGGGGCCAACGTCCTGACTTTC. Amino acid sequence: CASRADRGLTGANVLTF.

CDR3 in amino acids: CASSPRGTGRRGNEQFF. The CDR3 DNA reads as TGTGCCAGCTCACCACGTGGGACAGGTAGAAGGGGGAATGAGCAGTTCTTC. This chain connects TRBV18 to TRBJ2-1; TRBD1 agrees at 8 bases. Trimming took 1 base from V and 7 from J; bases not matched to a gene: 12. This CDR3 has 17 residues. Germline CDR1 is KGHSH and CDR2 is LQKENI.

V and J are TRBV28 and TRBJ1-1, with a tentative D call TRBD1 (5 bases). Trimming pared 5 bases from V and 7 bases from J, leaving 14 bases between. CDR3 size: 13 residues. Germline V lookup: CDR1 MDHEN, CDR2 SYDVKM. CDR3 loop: CASSPSGPYEAFF. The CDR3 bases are TGTGCCAGCAGTCCTTCAGGGCCCTATGAAGCTTTCTTT.

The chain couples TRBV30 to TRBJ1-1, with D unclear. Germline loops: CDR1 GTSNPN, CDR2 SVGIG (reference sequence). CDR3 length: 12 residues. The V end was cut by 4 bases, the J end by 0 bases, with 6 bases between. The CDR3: CAWNRLNTEAFF. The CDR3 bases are TGTGCCTGGAACAGATTGAACACTGAAGCTTTCTTT.

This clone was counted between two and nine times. The DNA of the CDR3 is TGTGCCAGCAGCCCCGGACAGGTGAACACTGAAGCTTTCTTT. Encoded protein: CASSPGQVNTEAFF. This rearrangement joins TRBV13 to TRBJ1-1; 7 bases map to TRBD1. With 5 bases clipped from V and 0 bases from J, the junction kept 3 bases outside the gene matches. The CDR3 extends over 14 amino acids. Germline V gives CDR1 PRHDT, CDR2 FYEKMQ (reference sequence).

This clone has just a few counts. The CDR3 region is CASSYSGTGKYNEQFF. The DNA of the CDR3 is TGTGCCAGCAGTTACTCCGGGACAGGGAAATACAATGAGCAGTTCTTC. This sequence joins TRBV7-9 and TRBJ2-1; 9 nucleotides align to TRBD1. Trimming at V came to 6 bases and at J to 4 bases, leaving 10 bases not matched to a gene. The CDR3 consists of 16 residues. CDR1 is SEHNR and CDR2 is FQNEAQ in the germline V gene (reference sequence).

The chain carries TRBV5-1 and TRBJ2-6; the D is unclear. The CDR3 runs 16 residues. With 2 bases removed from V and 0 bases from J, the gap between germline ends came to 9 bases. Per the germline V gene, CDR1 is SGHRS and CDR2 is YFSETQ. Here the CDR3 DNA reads TGCGCCAGCAGCTTATACACAGACTCTGGGGCCAACGTCCTGACTTTC. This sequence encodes CASSLYTDSGANVLTF.

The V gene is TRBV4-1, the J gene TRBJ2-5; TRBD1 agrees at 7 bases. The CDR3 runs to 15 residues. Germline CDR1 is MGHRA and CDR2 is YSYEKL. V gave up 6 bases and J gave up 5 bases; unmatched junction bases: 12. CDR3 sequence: CASRRSTGQSETQYF. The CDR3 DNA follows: TGCGCCAGCAGGAGGAGTACGGGACAGTCGGAGACCCAGTACTTC.

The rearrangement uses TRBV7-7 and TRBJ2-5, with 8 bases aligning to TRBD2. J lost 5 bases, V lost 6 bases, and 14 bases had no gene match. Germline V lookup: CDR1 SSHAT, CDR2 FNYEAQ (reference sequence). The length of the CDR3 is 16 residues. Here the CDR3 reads CASSAGSGGAIETQYF. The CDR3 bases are TGTGCCAGCAGTGCCGGCTCGGGGGGGGCGATTGAGACCCAGTACTTC.

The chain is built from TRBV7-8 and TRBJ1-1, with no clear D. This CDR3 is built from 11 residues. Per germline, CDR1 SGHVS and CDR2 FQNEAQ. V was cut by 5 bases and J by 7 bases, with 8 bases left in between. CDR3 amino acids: CASSPGYEAFF. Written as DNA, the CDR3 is TGTGCCAGCAGCCCAGGCTATGAAGCTTTCTTT. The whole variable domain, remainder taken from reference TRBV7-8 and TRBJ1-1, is GAGVSQSPRYKVAKRGQDVALRCDPISGHVSLFWYQQALGQGPEFLTYFQNEAQLDKSGLPSDRFFAERPEGSVSTLKIQRTQQEDSAVYLCASSPGYEAFFGQGTRLTVV.

The CDR3 loop reads CASSRRGGDTEAFF. The CDR3 coding sequence is TGTGCCAGCAGTCGCAGGGGTGGTGACACTGAAGCTTTCTTT. V and J are TRBV6-5 and TRBJ1-1; tentatively, D is TRBD1 (6 bases). This CDR3 has 14 residues. The V and J ends lost 5 bases and 3 bases respectively, with 13 bases between them. Germline lookup yields CDR1 MNHEY and CDR2 SVGAGI.

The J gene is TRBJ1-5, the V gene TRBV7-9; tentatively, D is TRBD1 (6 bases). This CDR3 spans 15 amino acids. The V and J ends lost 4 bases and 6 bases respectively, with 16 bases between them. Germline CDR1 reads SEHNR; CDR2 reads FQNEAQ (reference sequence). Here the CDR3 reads CASSSEHLQGQPQHF. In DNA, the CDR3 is TGTGCCAGCAGCTCAGAGCATTTACAGGGTCAGCCCCAGCATTTT.

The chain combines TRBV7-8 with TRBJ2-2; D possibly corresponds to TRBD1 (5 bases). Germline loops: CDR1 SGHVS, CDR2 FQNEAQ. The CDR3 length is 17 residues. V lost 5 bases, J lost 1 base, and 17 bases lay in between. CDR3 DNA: TGTGCCAGCAGCAAAGCCTTTATACAGGAGAACACCGGGGAGCTGTTTTTT. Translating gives CASSKAFIQENTGELFF. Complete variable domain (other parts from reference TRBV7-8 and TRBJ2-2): GAGVSQSPRYKVAKRGQDVALRCDPISGHVSLFWYQQALGQGPEFLTYFQNEAQLDKSGLPSDRFFAERPEGSVSTLKIQRTQQEDSAVYLCASSKAFIQENTGELFFGEGSRLTVL.

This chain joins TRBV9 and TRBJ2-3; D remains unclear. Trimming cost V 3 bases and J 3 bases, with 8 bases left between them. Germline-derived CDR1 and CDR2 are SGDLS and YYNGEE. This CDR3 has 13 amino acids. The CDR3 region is CASSDSITDTQYF. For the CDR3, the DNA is TGTGCCAGCAGCGACAGTATAACAGATACGCAGTATTTT. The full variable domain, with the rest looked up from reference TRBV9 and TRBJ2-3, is DSGVTQTPKHLITATGQRVTLRCSPRSGDLSVYWYQQSLDQGLQFLIQYYNGEERAKGNILERFSAQQFPDLHSELNLSSLELGDSALYFCASSDSITDTQYFGPGTRLTVL.

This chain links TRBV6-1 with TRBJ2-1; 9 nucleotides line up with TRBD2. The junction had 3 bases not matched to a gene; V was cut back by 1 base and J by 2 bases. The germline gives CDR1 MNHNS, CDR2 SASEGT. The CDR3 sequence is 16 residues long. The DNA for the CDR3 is TGTGCCAGCAGTGAAGGGGCGGGAGGGACCTACAATGAGCAGTTCTTC. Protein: CASSEGAGGTYNEQFF.

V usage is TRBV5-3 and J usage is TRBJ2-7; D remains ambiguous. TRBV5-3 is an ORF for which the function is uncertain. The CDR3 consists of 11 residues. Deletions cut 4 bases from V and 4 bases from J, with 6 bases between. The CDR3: CARSPYYEQYF. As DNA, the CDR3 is TGTGCCAGAAGCCCCTATTACGAGCAGTACTTC.

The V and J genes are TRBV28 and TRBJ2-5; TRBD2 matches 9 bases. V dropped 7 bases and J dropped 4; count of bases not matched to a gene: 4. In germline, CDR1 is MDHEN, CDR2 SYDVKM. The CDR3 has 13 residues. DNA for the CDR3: TGTGCCAGCAATCTAGCGGGATTAGAGACCCAGTACTTC. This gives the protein CASNLAGLETQYF. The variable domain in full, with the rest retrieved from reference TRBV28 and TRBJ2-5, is DVKVTQSSRYLVKRTGEKVFLECVQDMDHENMFWYRQDPGLGLRLIYFSYDVKMKEKGDIPEGYSVSREKKERFSLILESASTNQTSMYLCASNLAGLETQYFGPGTRLLVL.

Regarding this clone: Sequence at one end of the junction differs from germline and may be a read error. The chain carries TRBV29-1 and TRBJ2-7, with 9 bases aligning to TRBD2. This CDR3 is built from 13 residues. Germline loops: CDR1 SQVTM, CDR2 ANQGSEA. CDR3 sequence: CSVLGTSSHEQYF. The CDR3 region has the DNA TGCAGCGTTCTAGGGACTAGCTCCCACGAGCAGTACTTC.